These 18 T cell receptor beta chains were sequenced from one sample in a study of blood T cell repertoires in COVID-19. Assay: immunoSEQ multiplex PCR; the TCRdb copy retains only in-frame clones and omits some. Among over 150,000 clones listed, 83% were seen once. What was sequenced was peripheral blood. These TCRs come from a woman between 70 and 85 years old with COVID-19, enrolled during active disease.

This sequence joins TRBV5-1 and TRBJ2-7; the D gene is possibly TRBD2 (5 bases). The CDR3 extends over 16 amino acids. Germline V lookup: CDR1 SGHRS, CDR2 YFSETQ. The V end was cut by 0 bases, the J end by 2 bases, with 15 bases between. CDR3: CASSLAGGAPAYEQYF. The CDR3 nucleotides read TGCGCCAGCAGCTTGGCTGGAGGAGCCCCTGCCTACGAGCAGTACTTC.

V is TRBV3-1 (or the pseudogene TRBV3-2) and J is TRBJ2-7; D may be TRBD1 (6 bases). The germline V and J ends were trimmed by 6 bases and 2 bases, with 11 bases remaining between them. In germline, CDR1 is LGHDT, CDR2 YNNKEL (reference sequence). CDR3 length: 13 amino acids. The CDR3, as DNA: TGTGCCAGCAGTCCGGGACACACCTACGAGCAGTACTTC. Its translation: CASSPGHTYEQYF.

This chain links TRBV19 with TRBJ1-2, with 7 bases fitting TRBD1. V gave up 9 bases and J gave up 11 bases; unmatched junction bases: 18. This CDR3 has 14 residues. Per germline, CDR1 LNHDA and CDR2 SQIVND (reference sequence). This chain's CDR3 is CASSEGAGRIGYTF. The DNA of the CDR3 is TGTGCCAGCTCCGAGGGGGCAGGGAGAATTGGGTACACCTTC.

The chain recombines TRBV28 with TRBJ1-6; no clear D. Trimming took 6 bases from V and 5 from J, leaving 17 bases between them. The CDR3 totals 16 residues. Germline CDR1 reads MDHEN; CDR2 reads SYDVKM. The CDR3 protein is CASSALLAGNNSPLHF. CDR3 sequence (DNA): TGTGCCAGCAGCGCCCTCCTAGCGGGAAATAATTCACCCCTCCACTTT.

CDR3 bases: TGTGCCAGCAGCCAATCGATCAGACAGGAACGGTTGCAGTTCTTC. Its protein product is CASSQSIRQERLQFF. The chain combines TRBV6-2 or TRBV6-3 with TRBJ2-1; D might be TRBD1 (6 bases). V lost 6 bases to trimming and J lost 12 bases, with 24 bases between them. The CDR3 runs to 15 residues. Germline CDR1 is MNHEY and CDR2 is SVGEGT.

A remark on this clone: Other DNA variants within this sample encode the same CDR3. The chain employs TRBV2 and TRBJ1-2, with 9 nucleotides matching TRBD1. This CDR3 contains 13 residues. Germline V gives CDR1 SNHLY, CDR2 FYNNEI. V shed 6 bases and J 3 bases; nucleotides not matched to a gene: 2. DNA of the CDR3: TGTGCCAGCAGACAGGGGGCCGACTATGGCTACACCTTC. The encoded protein is CASRQGADYGYTF.

On this clone itself: The same CDR3 arises from other DNA sequences in this sample as well. The CDR3 nucleotides are TGTGCCAGCTCACCACCAACTCGCACAGATACGCAGTATTTT. It yields the protein CASSPPTRTDTQYF. This chain connects TRBV18 to TRBJ2-3, with D uncertain. This CDR3 contains 14 residues. Per germline, CDR1 KGHSH and CDR2 LQKENI. The V end lost 0 bases, the J end lost 1 base, and 5 bases lay between the germline ends.

V gene TRBV7-2 combines with J gene TRBJ2-7; 7 bases map to TRBD1. The CDR3 has 15 residues. V gave up 5 bases and J gave up 3 bases; unmatched junction bases: 10. The germline V gene has CDR1 SGHTA and CDR2 FQGNSA. The CDR3 reads CASSPAGTVDYEQYF. The CDR3 DNA reads as TGTGCCAGCAGCCCCGCCGGGACAGTTGACTACGAGCAGTACTTC.

The chain uses TRBV2 and TRBJ2-4; TRBD2 might be the D (6 bases). V was cut by 9 bases and J by 0 bases, with 12 bases left in between. CDR3 length: 14 amino acids. The germline CDR1 and CDR2 sequences are SNHLY and FYNNEI. CDR3 sequence (DNA): TGTGCCAGTGAGAGAGCGGGAGCCAAAAACATTCAGTACTTC. Its protein is CASERAGAKNIQYF.

CDR3 sequence reads: CASSIAGANTGELFF. CDR3 DNA sequence: TGTGCCAGCAGCATAGCGGGAGCGAACACCGGGGAGCTGTTTTTT. V and J are TRBV28 and TRBJ2-2; TRBD2 aligns across 9 bases. Germline V gives CDR1 MDHEN, CDR2 SYDVKM. The CDR3 contains 15 residues. V was pared by 6 bases and J by 0 bases, with 2 bases of the junction left unmatched. Full variable domain (rest looked up from reference TRBV28 and TRBJ2-2): DVKVTQSSRYLVKRTGEKVFLECVQDMDHENMFWYRQDPGLGLRLIYFSYDVKMKEKGDIPEGYSVSREKKERFSLILESASTNQTSMYLCASSIAGANTGELFFGEGSRLTVL.

The V call is TRBV6-4, the J call TRBJ2-3, with 11 bases that match TRBD2. Per the germline V gene, CDR1 is MRHNA and CDR2 is SNTAGT. The CDR3 covers 15 residues. After removal of 4 bases from V and 4 bases from J, the junction contained 4 bases not matched to a gene. The CDR3 sequence is CASSVAGGPPDTQYF. The CDR3 DNA follows: TGTGCCAGCAGTGTAGCGGGAGGGCCCCCAGATACGCAGTATTTT.

This chain joins TRBV29-1 and TRBJ1-2; D not certain. Trimming took off 0 bases at V and 10 bases at J, with 12 bases between the two ends. The germline V gene has CDR1 SQVTM and CDR2 ANQGSEA. The CDR3 is 12 amino acids. The CDR3 nucleotides read TGCAGCGTTGAAGATCGGAGGAGGGACTACACCTTC. Its protein is CSVEDRRRDYTF.

This clone was counted a single time. V usage is TRBV19 and J usage is TRBJ1-2; D is unclear. The V end was cut by 5 bases, the J end by 0 bases, with 4 bases between. Germline V gene sequence: CDR1 LNHDA, CDR2 SQIVND (reference sequence). The CDR3 covers 12 residues. The CDR3 DNA sequence: TGTGCCAGTAGTTATTCTAACTATGGCTACACCTTC. Translating it yields CASSYSNYGYTF.

The V gene is TRBV6-6, the J gene TRBJ2-1; tentatively, D is TRBD1 (6 bases). With 6 bases removed from V and 0 bases from J, the gap between germline ends came to 12 bases. CDR1 and CDR2 (germline): MNHNY, SVGAGI (reference sequence). The length of the CDR3 is 15 residues. The CDR3 coding sequence is TGTGCCAGCAGATTAGGGGGAAGCTCCTACAATGAGCAGTTCTTC. Translating gives CASRLGGSSYNEQFF.

This sequence joins TRBV27 and TRBJ1-3, with D unclear. The CDR3 spans 13 residues. Germline-derived CDR1 and CDR2 are MNHEY and SMNVEV (reference sequence). The germline V and J ends were trimmed by 3 bases and 1 base, with 4 bases remaining between them. In nucleotides, the CDR3 is TGTGCCAGCAGTTTGAGATCTGGAAACACCATATATTTT. Protein sequence: CASSLRSGNTIYF.

The chain employs TRBV5-4 and TRBJ2-5, with 7 bases aligning to TRBD1. The CDR3 runs to 17 residues. V was pared by 5 bases and J by 4 bases, with 17 bases of the junction left unmatched. In germline, CDR1 is SGHNT, CDR2 YYREEE (reference sequence). The DNA of the CDR3 is TGTGCCAGCAGTCCCCCTTCCCGACAGGGAAGGGGAGAGACCCAGTACTTC. This sequence encodes CASSPPSRQGRGETQYF.

This clone has only one observation. The chain carries TRBV3-1 (or the pseudogene TRBV3-2) and TRBJ1-4, with D unclear. The CDR3 sequence is 14 residues long. The V end lost 3 bases, the J end lost 8 bases, and 13 bases lay between the germline ends. Per germline, CDR1 LGHDT and CDR2 YNNKEL (reference sequence). This chain's CDR3 is CASSHRSLGEKLFF. The CDR3 nucleotides read TGTGCCAGCAGCCATAGGAGTCTTGGGGAAAAACTGTTTTTT.

V usage is TRBV5-1 and J usage is TRBJ2-2; tentatively, D is TRBD2 (6 bases). The CDR3 is 17 residues long. Germline V gene data show CDR1 as SGHRS and CDR2 as YFSETQ. V was shortened by 0 bases and J by 6 bases, with 18 bases between the two germline ends. CDR3: CASSLAGAGRMAGELFF. The CDR3 nucleotides are TGCGCCAGCAGCTTGGCCGGGGCAGGGAGGATGGCCGGGGAGCTGTTTTTT.